This TCR beta chain was observed in a study of PD-L1 blockade in urothelial cancer. For the study at large: Investigators checked blood 3 weeks (second dose) and 6 weeks after treatment start. Typically, measured as a median, blood samples had 110,000 to 150,000 T cells.

Indicated time point: peripheral blood 6 weeks after treatment start. CDR1 is GTSNPN, CDR2 SVGIG, per germline (reference sequence). The CDR3 length is 11 residues. Assay: immunoSEQ multiplex PCR; the TCRdb copy retains only in-frame clones and omits some. The data show 75,000 to 100,000 clones, 75% to 90% seen once. This receptor was taken from a man between 65 and 85 years old with urothelial cancer. The rearrangement uses TRBV30 and TRBJ2-1; D is possibly TRBD1 (5 bases). Specimen: PBMCs, collected around atezolizumab (anti-PD-L1) treatment. In DNA form, the CDR3 reads TGTGCTGGCCGCAGGGTAAATGAGCAGTTCTTC. The encoded protein is CAGRRVNEQFF.